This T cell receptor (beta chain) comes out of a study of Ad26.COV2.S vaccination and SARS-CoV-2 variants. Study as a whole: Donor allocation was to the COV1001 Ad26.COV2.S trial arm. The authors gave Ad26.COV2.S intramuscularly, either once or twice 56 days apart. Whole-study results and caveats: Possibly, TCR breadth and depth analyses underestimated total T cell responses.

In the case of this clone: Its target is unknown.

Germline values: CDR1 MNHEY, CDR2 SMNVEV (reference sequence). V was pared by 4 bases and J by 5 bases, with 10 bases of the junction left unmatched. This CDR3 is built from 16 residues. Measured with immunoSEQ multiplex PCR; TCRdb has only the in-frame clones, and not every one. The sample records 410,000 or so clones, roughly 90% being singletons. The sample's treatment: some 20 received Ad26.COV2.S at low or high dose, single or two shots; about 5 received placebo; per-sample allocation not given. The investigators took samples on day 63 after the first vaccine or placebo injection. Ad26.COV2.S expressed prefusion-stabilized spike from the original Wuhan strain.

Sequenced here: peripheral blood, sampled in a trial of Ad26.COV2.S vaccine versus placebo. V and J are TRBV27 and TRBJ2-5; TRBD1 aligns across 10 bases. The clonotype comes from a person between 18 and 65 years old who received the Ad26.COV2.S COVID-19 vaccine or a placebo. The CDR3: CASSSGWDRGLETQYF. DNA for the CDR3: TGTGCCAGCAGTTCCGGCTGGGACAGGGGTTTGGAGACCCAGTACTTC.